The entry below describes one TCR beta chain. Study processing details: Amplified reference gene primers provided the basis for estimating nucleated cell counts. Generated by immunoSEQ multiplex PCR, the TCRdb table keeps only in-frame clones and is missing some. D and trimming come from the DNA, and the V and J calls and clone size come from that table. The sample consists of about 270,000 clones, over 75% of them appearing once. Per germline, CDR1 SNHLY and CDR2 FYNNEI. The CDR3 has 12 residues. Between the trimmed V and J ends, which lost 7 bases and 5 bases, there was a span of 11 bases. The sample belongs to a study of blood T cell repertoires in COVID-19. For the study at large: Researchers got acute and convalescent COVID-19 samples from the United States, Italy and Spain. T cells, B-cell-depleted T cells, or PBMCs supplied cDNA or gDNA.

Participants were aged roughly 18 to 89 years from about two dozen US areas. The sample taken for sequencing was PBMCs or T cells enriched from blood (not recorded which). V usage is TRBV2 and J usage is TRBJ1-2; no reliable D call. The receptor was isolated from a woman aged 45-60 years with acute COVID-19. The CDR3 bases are TGTGCCAGCACGAGGGAACGATATGGCTACACCTTC. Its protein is CASTRERYGYTF.